This T cell receptor beta chain emerged from a study of T cells in pancreatic ductal adenocarcinoma. Regarding the study as a whole: No significant tumor-blood clonality difference; means were about 0.11 and 0.078. Unique clonotypes were about 8.2-fold more numerous in blood than in tumor. Enrichment of CD45RO+ effector over naive T cells in tumors may bias clonality. The resected cohort was biased toward the minority with early-stage disease.

Surgery without prior neoadjuvant therapy was the treatment of the selected pancreatic ductal adenocarcinoma patients. As for this clone: Its target is unknown.

The CDR3 is 14 amino acids. Germline V gives CDR1 SEHNR, CDR2 FQNEAQ (reference sequence). The V gene end was trimmed by 3 bases and the J gene end by 6 bases; junction bases not matched to a gene: 4. The protocol was immunoSEQ multiplex PCR, while the TCRdb copy is restricted to in-frame clones and leaves out a portion. The table includes around 4,600 clones, about 64% detected once. The sample was pancreatic tumor tissue. V gene TRBV7-9 combines with J gene TRBJ2-7, with TRBD2 matching over 11 bases. The sequence was collected from a human donor with pancreatic ductal adenocarcinoma. CDR3 in DNA: TGTGCCAGCAGCTTTAAAACTAGCGGGAGCGAGCAGTACTTC. It yields the protein CASSFKTSGSEQYF.